This T cell receptor beta chain originates from a study of CD8+CD57+ T cells in acquired aplastic anemia. Patients who underwent sequencing had shown CD8+CD57+ cell expansion by flow cytometry. The TCR beta profiling, which covered VDJ combination and CDR3 sequence, was carried out using genomic DNA as the template. A single record per CDR3 protein comes from TCRdb applying MiXCR to the reads. The sample includes about 180,000 distinct CDR3 sequences, around 50% of them seen just once. V was cut by 5 bases and J by 4 bases, with 17 bases left in between. The V gene's germline CDR1 is LNHDA and CDR2 SQIVND (reference sequence). The CDR3 has 15 amino acids.

V gene TRBV19 combines with J gene TRBJ1-2; D unclear. The sample was sorted CD4+, CD8+, or CD8+CD57+ T cells (not recorded which) from PBMCs. The sequence was obtained from a human donor with aplastic anemia. The DNA for the CDR3 is TGTGCCAGTAGTCCTATCCCGGTATTGGTCTATGGCTACACCTTC. Protein product: CASSPIPVLVYGYTF. Drawing the rest from reference TRBV19 and TRBJ1-2, the complete variable domain is DGGITQSPKYLFRKEGQNVTLSCEQNLNHDAMYWYRQDPGQGLRLIYYSQIVNDFQKGDIAEGYSVSREKKESFPLTVTSAQKNPTAFYLCASSPIPVLVYGYTFGSGTRLTVV.